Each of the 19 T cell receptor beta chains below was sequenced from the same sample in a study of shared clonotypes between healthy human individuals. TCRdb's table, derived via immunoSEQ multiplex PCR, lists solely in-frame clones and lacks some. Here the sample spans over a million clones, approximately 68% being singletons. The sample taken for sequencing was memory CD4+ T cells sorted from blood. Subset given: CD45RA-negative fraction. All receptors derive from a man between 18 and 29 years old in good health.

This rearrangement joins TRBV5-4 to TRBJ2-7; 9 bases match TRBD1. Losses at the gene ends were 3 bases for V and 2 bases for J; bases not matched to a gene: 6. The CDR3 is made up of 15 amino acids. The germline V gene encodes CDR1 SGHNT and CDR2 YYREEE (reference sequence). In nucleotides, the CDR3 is TGTGCCAGCAGCTCGCCCGGGACAGGGACCTACGAGCAGTACTTC. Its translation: CASSSPGTGTYEQYF.

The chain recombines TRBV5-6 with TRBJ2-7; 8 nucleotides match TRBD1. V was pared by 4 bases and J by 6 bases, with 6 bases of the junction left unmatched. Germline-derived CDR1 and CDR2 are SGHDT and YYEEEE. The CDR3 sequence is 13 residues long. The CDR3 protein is CASSPRTGREQYF. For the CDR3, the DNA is TGTGCCAGCAGCCCCCGGACAGGGCGCGAGCAGTACTTC.

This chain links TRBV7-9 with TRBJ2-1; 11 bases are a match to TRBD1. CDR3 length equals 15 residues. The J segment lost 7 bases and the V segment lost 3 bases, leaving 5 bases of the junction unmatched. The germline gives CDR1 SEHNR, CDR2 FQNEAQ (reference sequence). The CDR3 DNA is TGTGCCAGCAGCTTGGGACAGGGGGGAGTAAATGAGCAGTTCTTC. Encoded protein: CASSLGQGGVNEQFF.

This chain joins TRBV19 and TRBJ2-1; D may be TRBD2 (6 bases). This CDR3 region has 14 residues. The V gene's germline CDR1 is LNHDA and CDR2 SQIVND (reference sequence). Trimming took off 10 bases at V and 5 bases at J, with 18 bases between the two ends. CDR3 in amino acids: CATSEIAVNNEQFF. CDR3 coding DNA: TGTGCCACCTCTGAAATAGCGGTAAACAATGAGCAGTTCTTC.

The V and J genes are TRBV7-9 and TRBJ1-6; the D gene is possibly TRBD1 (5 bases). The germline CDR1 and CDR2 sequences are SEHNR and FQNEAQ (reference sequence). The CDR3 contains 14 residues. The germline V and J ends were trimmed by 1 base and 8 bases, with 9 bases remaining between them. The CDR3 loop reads CASSLGGGDSPLHF. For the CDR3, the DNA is TGTGCCAGCAGCTTAGGGGGAGGGGATTCACCCCTCCACTTT.

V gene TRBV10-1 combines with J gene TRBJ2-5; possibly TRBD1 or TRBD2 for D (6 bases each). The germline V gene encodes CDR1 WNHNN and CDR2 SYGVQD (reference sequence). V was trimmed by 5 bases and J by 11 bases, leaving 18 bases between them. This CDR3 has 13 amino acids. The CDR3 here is CASSTGGHREQYF. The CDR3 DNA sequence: TGCGCCAGCAGTACTGGGGGGCATCGGGAGCAGTACTTC.

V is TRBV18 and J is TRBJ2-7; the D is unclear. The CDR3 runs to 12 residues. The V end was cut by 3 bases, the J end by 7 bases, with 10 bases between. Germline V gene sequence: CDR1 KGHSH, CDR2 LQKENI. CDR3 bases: TGTGCCAGCTCACCTGGTAATTGGGAGCAGTACTTC. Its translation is CASSPGNWEQYF.

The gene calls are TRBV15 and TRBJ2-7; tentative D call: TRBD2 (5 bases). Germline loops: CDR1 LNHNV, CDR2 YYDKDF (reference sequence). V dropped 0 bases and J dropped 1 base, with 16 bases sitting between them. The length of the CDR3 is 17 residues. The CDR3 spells CATSRDLNGVWSYEQYF. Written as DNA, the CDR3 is TGTGCCACCAGCAGAGATCTGAACGGGGTCTGGTCCTACGAGCAGTACTTC.

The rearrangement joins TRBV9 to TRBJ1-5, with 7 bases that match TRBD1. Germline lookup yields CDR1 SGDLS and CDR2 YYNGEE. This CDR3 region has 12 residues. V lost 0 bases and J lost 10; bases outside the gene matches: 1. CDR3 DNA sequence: TGTGCCAGCAGCGTAGGGACAGGTCCCCAGCATTTT. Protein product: CASSVGTGPQHF.

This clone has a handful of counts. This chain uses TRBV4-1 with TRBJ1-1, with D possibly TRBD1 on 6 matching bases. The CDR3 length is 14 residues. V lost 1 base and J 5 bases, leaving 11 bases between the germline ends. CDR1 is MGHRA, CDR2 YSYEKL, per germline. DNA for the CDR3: TGCGCCAGCAGCCAAGGGTGGGGGCGTACTGAAGCTTTCTTT. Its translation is CASSQGWGRTEAFF.

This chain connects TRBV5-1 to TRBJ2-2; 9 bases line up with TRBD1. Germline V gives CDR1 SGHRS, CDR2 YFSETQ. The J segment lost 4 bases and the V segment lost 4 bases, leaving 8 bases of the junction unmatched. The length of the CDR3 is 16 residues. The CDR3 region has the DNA TGCGCCAGCAGCCCAGGGGGGACAGGGAGCACCGGGGAGCTGTTTTTT. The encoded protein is CASSPGGTGSTGELFF.

The CDR3 DNA follows: TGTGCCAGCAGCTTACAAGGGGTAGGGAACACTGAAGCTTTCTTT. It yields the protein CASSLQGVGNTEAFF. The chain carries TRBV11-2 and TRBJ1-1; D is possibly TRBD1 (5 bases). Trimming took off 2 bases at V and 1 base at J, with 11 bases between the two ends. The germline V gene has CDR1 SGHAT and CDR2 FQNNGV. The CDR3 is 15 residues long.

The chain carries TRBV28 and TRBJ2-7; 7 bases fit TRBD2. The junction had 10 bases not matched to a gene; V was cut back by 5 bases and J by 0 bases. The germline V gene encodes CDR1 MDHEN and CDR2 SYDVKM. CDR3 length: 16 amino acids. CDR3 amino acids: CASSPGGAGSSYEQYF. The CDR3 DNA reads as TGTGCCAGCAGTCCGGGGGGAGCGGGGAGCTCCTACGAGCAGTACTTC.

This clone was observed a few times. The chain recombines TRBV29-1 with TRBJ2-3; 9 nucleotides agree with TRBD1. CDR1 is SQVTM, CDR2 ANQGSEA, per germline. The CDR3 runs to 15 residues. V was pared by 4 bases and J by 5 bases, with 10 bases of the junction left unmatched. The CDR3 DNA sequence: TGCAGCGTTGGGGGACAGGGTACAATGATAGATACGCAGTATTTT. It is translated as CSVGGQGTMIDTQYF.

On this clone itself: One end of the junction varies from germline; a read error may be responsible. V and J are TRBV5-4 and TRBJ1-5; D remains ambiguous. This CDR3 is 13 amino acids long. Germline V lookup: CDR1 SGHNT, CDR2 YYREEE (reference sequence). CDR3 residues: CASSRVVGLSQHF. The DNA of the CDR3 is TGCGCCAGCAGCCGAGTGGTAGGATTGTCCCAGCATTTT.

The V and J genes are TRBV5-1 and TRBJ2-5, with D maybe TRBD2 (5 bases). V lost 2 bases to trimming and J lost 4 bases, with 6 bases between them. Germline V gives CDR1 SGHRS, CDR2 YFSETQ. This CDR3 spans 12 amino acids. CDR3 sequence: CASSFAGETQYF. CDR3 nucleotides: TGCGCCAGCAGCTTCGCGGGAGAGACCCAGTACTTC.

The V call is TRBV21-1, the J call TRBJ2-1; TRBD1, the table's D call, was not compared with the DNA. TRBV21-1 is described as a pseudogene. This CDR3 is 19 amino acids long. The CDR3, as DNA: TGTGCCAGCAGCAAAATGGGGCAGTCTAATGGAAGCTCCTACAATGAGCAGTTCTTC. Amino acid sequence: CASSKMGQSNGSSYNEQFF.

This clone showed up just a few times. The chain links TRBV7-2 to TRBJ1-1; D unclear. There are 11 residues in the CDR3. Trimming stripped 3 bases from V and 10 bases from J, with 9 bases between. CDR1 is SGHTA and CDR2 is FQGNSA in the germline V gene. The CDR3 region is CASSFGLPAFF. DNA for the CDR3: TGTGCCAGCAGCTTCGGCCTTCCAGCTTTCTTT.

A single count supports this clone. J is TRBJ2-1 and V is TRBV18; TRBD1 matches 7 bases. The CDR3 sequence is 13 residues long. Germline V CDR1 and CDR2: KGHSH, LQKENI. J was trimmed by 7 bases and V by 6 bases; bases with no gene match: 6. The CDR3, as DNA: TGTGCCAGCTCGCCCAACAGGGGAAATGAGCAGTTCTTC. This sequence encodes CASSPNRGNEQFF.